The 30 T cell receptor beta chains below come from one sample, sequenced in a study of T cells in Graves' hyperthyroidism and ophthalmopathy. Using RNA transcripts as the source, TCR beta CDR3 regions were amplified. The HTBI primer set drove a first-round RT-PCR of the TCR CDR3. Via MiXCR, TCRdb re-called the multiplex PCR reads, giving one row per CDR3 protein. The sample holds 500,000 to 800,000 distinct CDR3 sequences; about 45% are singletons and the top ten take more than 7%. Sequenced input: peripheral blood or thyroid tissue (not recorded which). These TCRs come from an adult man with Graves' disease, either hyperthyroidism or ophthalmopathy (not recorded which).

The V and J genes are TRBV11-1 and TRBJ2-6; D is possibly TRBD2 (7 bases). V dropped 8 bases and J dropped 4 bases, with 18 bases sitting between them. Germline V CDR1 and CDR2: SGHAT, FQDESV (reference sequence). The CDR3 is 16 amino acids. As DNA, the CDR3 is TGTGCCAGCCTACCGAAGGGGGGGCTAGGGGCCAACGTCCTGACTTTC. Translated: CASLPKGGLGANVLTF.

Written as DNA, the CDR3 is TGTGCCAGCAGCGAGGCCGGGACAGAGAATCAGCCCCAGCATTTT. Encoded protein: CASSEAGTENQPQHF. V usage is TRBV7-9 and J usage is TRBJ1-5, with 7 nucleotides matching TRBD1. CDR1 SEHNR and CDR2 FQNEAQ come from the germline V gene (reference sequence). CDR3 length equals 15 residues. V dropped 5 bases and J dropped 4; count of bases not matched to a gene: 8.

With regard to this clonotype: Mismatch with germline at one junction end may stem from a read error. In DNA form, the CDR3 reads TGTGCCAGCAGTAGACTCCGGGACGGCCCCAGGACCCAGTACTTC. Its protein is CASSRLRDGPRTQYF. The chain carries TRBV10-3 and TRBJ2-5, with D perhaps TRBD1 or TRBD2 (5 bases each). Per the germline V gene, CDR1 is ENHRY and CDR2 is SYGVKD. This CDR3 is built from 15 residues.

This chain joins TRBV2 and TRBJ1-5, with 9 bases lining up with TRBD1. Germline CDR1 SNHLY, CDR2 FYNNEI. Trimming removed 6 bases from V and 3 bases from J; junction bases left unmatched: 9. The CDR3 covers 16 residues. CDR3 residues: CASSGRTGADNQPQHF. As DNA, the CDR3 is TGTGCCAGCAGCGGACGGACAGGGGCCGACAATCAGCCCCAGCATTTT.

J is TRBJ1-2 and V is TRBV20-1; D is possibly TRBD1 (5 bases). This CDR3 is built from 12 residues. CDR1 and CDR2 (germline): DFQATT, SNEGSKA (reference sequence). The V end was cut by 5 bases, the J end by 8 bases, with 15 bases between. Here the CDR3 reads CSARDVQGGYTF. In DNA form, the CDR3 reads TGCAGTGCTCGGGATGTGCAGGGCGGCTACACCTTC.

Many counts were recorded for this clonotype. The chain recombines TRBV20-1 with TRBJ1-4; D call uncertain. This CDR3 contains 11 residues. V shed 1 base and J shed 11 bases, with 8 bases lying between them. The V gene's germline CDR1 is DFQATT and CDR2 SNEGSKA (reference sequence). CDR3 bases: TGCAGTGCTAGAGTGGGCGAGAAACTGTTTTTT. It encodes CSARVGEKLFF.

This chain connects TRBV7-9 to TRBJ2-5; the match to TRBD1 covers 9 bases. This CDR3 is 16 amino acids long. The trim removed 5 bases at V and 2 bases at J, leaving 9 bases unmatched. Germline V lookup: CDR1 SEHNR, CDR2 FQNEAQ (reference sequence). Written as DNA, the CDR3 is TGTGCCAGCAGCCAGGGACAGGGAGCAACACAAGAGACCCAGTACTTC. Translating it yields CASSQGQGATQETQYF.

Ten or more counts support this clonotype. The germline gene is not matched at one end of the junction; a read error may be the cause. The rearrangement joins TRBV7-2 to TRBJ1-6; no firm D call. The CDR3 covers 15 residues. CDR1 is SGHTA, CDR2 FQGNSA, per germline. The CDR3 nucleotides read TGTGCCAGCAGCCTAGCAGGATCGGGGAATTCACCCCTCCACTTT. Its translation: CASSLAGSGNSPLHF. Supplemented by reference TRBV7-2 and TRBJ1-6, the full variable domain reads GAGVSQSPSNKVTEKGKDVELRCDPISGHTALYWYRQSLGQGLEFLIYFQGNSAPDKSGLPSDRFSAERTGGSVSTLTIQRTQQEDSAVYLCASSLAGSGNSPLHFGNGTRLTVT.

This clonotype has a handful of counts. A much bigger clone sits one base away, suggesting this may be a read error. The chain carries TRBV29-1 and TRBJ1-2; D is unclear. The CDR3 runs to 13 residues. Germline lookup yields CDR1 SQVTM and CDR2 ANQGSEA. The DNA for the CDR3 is TGCGGCGTGGAAGAACCAGACCTATATGGCTACACCTTC. This gives the protein CGVEEPDLYGYTF.

This sequence joins TRBV10-3 and TRBJ1-1, with 9 nucleotides matching TRBD1. There are 17 residues in the CDR3. Unmatched junction bases numbered 14, after V lost 6 bases and J lost 3 bases. From germline, CDR1 is ENHRY and CDR2 SYGVKD. The CDR3 here is CAIRGHGDRVTHTEAFF. Written as DNA, the CDR3 is TGTGCCATCAGAGGCCATGGGGACAGGGTTACTCACACTGAAGCTTTCTTT.

The chain joins TRBV10-3 to TRBJ1-3; D gene uncertain. V was trimmed by 6 bases and J by 0 bases, leaving 12 bases between them. The CDR3 consists of 15 residues. Germline V CDR1 and CDR2: ENHRY, SYGVKD. CDR3 region: CAISSPELSGNTIYF. The DNA for the CDR3 is TGTGCCATCAGCTCCCCAGAGCTCTCTGGAAACACCATATATTTT.

This clonotype was seen a single time. V usage is TRBV29-1 and J usage is TRBJ1-2; 7 bases fit TRBD1. CDR1 is SQVTM, CDR2 ANQGSEA, per germline. V shed 8 bases and J 4 bases; nucleotides not matched to a gene: 10. CDR3 size: 13 residues. CDR3: CSLGDSDSYGYTF. Here the CDR3 DNA reads TGCAGCTTAGGGGACAGCGATTCCTATGGCTACACCTTC.

With respect to this clonotype: The junction departs from the called germline gene at one end, perhaps through a read error. The rearrangement links TRBV7-3 to TRBJ1-5, with unresolved D. CDR1 and CDR2 from the germline V gene are SGHTA and FQGTGA. The CDR3 spans 16 residues. The CDR3 DNA follows: TGCGCCAGCAGCCAGGATTCGGGGAGGGGCAATCAGCCCCAGCATTTT. It specifies CASSQDSGRGNQPQHF. Supplemented by reference TRBV7-3 and TRBJ1-5, the full variable domain reads GAGVSQTPSNKVTEKGKYVELRCDPISGHTALYWYRQSLGQGPEFLIYFQGTGAADDSGLPNDRFFAVRPEGSVSTLKIQRTERGDSAVYLCASSQDSGRGNQPQHFGDGTRLSIL.

J is TRBJ1-2 and V is TRBV24-1, with D possibly TRBD1 on 5 matching bases. This CDR3 region has 13 residues. V lost 4 bases and J 8 bases, leaving 13 bases between the germline ends. Germline loops: CDR1 KGHDR, CDR2 SFDVKD. The CDR3 protein is CATSDSAGRGYTF. The CDR3 DNA reads TGTGCCACCAGTGACTCAGCAGGGAGAGGCTACACCTTC.

Remarks on this clonotype: A much larger clone lies a single base off, so this may be a read error. The chain carries TRBV19 and TRBJ2-5; 10 bases agree with TRBD1. The J segment lost 2 bases and the V segment lost 2 bases, leaving 2 bases of the junction unmatched. The CDR3 spans 15 residues. Germline lookup yields CDR1 LNHDA and CDR2 SQIVND (reference sequence). The CDR3 nucleotides read TGTGCCAGTAGTATACGGACAGGGGGGCAAGAGACCCAGTACTTC. Its protein is CASSIRTGGQETQYF. The whole variable domain, remainder taken from reference TRBV19 and TRBJ2-5, is DGGITQSPKYLFRKEGQNVTLSCEQNLNHDAMYWYRQDPGQGLRLIYYSQIVNDFQKGDIAEGYSVSREKKESFPLTVTSAQKNPTAFYLCASSIRTGGQETQYFGPGTRLLVL.

This clonotype was observed at least ten times. The chain couples TRBV7-9 to TRBJ1-4; D is perhaps TRBD1 (5 bases). The ends were cut back, 5 bases at V and 7 bases at J, with 17 bases in the middle. The CDR3 is 15 residues long. In germline, CDR1 is SEHNR, CDR2 FQNEAQ (reference sequence). CDR3 residues: CASSIQDGLREKLFF. CDR3 bases: TGTGCCAGCAGCATACAGGACGGGTTACGTGAAAAACTGTTTTTT.

This clonotype was recorded at least ten times. V gene TRBV2 combines with J gene TRBJ1-6; no clear D gene. The CDR3 sequence is 13 residues long. CDR1 and CDR2 from the germline V gene are SNHLY and FYNNEI. V was clipped by 3 bases and J by 9 bases, with 9 bases between them. CDR3 sequence reads: CASSEWVLSPLHF. The CDR3, as DNA: TGTGCCAGCAGTGAGTGGGTGCTTTCACCCCTCCACTTT.

The gene calls are TRBV29-1 and TRBJ2-2; a possible D gene is TRBD2 (5 bases). V dropped 6 bases and J dropped 4 bases, with 18 bases sitting between them. This CDR3 region has 15 residues. Germline assignment: CDR1 SQVTM and CDR2 ANQGSEA. The CDR3 DNA reads TGCAGCGTCGGAGGTGGGAGCTCGGGCACCGGGGAGCTGTTTTTT. Its protein product is CSVGGGSSGTGELFF.

The chain carries TRBV9 and TRBJ1-1, with 11 bases lining up with TRBD1. This CDR3 region has 15 residues. Germline CDR1 SGDLS, CDR2 YYNGEE. Unmatched junction bases numbered 3, after V lost 1 base and J lost 4 bases. CDR3 in amino acids: CASSVIGTGGTEAFF. In DNA, the CDR3 is TGTGCCAGCAGCGTAATCGGGACAGGGGGCACTGAAGCTTTCTTT.

This clonotype was counted between two and nine times. The genes are TRBV12-3 or TRBV12-4 and TRBJ1-2, with D tentatively TRBD1 (6 bases). V shed 5 bases and J shed 4 bases, with 14 bases lying between them. The CDR3 has 14 residues. The CDR3 DNA reads TGTGCCAGCAGTCCAACAGCGGGGGCCTATGGCTACACCTTC. Protein product: CASSPTAGAYGYTF.

The sample holds many counts of this clonotype. V gene TRBV20-1 combines with J gene TRBJ1-5, with a possible D match to TRBD1 (6 bases). CDR1 is DFQATT and CDR2 is SNEGSKA in the germline V gene (reference sequence). The V gene lost 3 bases and the J gene lost 3 bases, with 12 bases spanning the gap. There are 14 residues in the CDR3. CDR3 residues: CSASPRTANQPQHF. The DNA of the CDR3 is TGCAGTGCTAGCCCTCGGACAGCCAATCAGCCCCAGCATTTT.

This clonotype turned up a few times. The V and J genes are TRBV11-2 and TRBJ1-2, with D possibly TRBD1 on 5 matching bases. Germline values: CDR1 SGHAT, CDR2 FQNNGV. The V end was cut by 5 bases, the J end by 5 bases, with 18 bases between. CDR3 length: 15 amino acids. The CDR3 nucleotides read TGTGCCAGCAGCCCCCTCTGGGCAGGGTCTTATGGCTACACCTTC. Protein sequence: CASSPLWAGSYGYTF.

The chain employs TRBV5-1 and TRBJ1-1; unclear D gene. V was cut by 0 bases and J by 5 bases, with 8 bases left in between. The CDR3 is made up of 13 amino acids. Germline CDR1 reads SGHRS; CDR2 reads YFSETQ. The CDR3 DNA is TGCGCCAGCAGCTTGGACCTGCCGACTGAAGCTTTCTTT. It codes for CASSLDLPTEAFF.

The gene calls are TRBV20-1 and TRBJ2-5, with 9 bases aligning to TRBD2. The CDR3 is 15 amino acids. Germline-derived CDR1 and CDR2 are DFQATT and SNEGSKA (reference sequence). V lost 5 bases and J lost 5; bases outside the gene matches: 12. The CDR3 sequence: CSAASPSGDWETQYF. The CDR3 DNA sequence: TGCAGTGCTGCATCTCCTAGCGGGGATTGGGAGACCCAGTACTTC.

The chain carries TRBV24-1 and TRBJ1-5; 9 bases agree with TRBD1. Germline V CDR1 and CDR2: KGHDR, SFDVKD. With 12 bases clipped from V and 1 base from J, the junction kept 6 bases outside the gene matches. The CDR3 runs 14 residues. The chain's CDR3 is CASQDRGSNQPQHF. The CDR3 DNA follows: TGTGCCTCCCAGGACAGGGGAAGCAATCAGCCCCAGCATTTT.

This chain links TRBV9 with TRBJ1-1, with D maybe TRBD1 (5 bases). The CDR3 is 16 residues long. CDR1 and CDR2 from the germline V gene are SGDLS and YYNGEE. Trimming removed 1 base at V and 0 bases at J, with 13 bases between. Here the CDR3 reads CASSVRDRGLNTEAFF. CDR3 coding DNA: TGTGCCAGCAGCGTACGGGACCGGGGATTGAACACTGAAGCTTTCTTT.

This chain joins TRBV10-3 and TRBJ2-7, with no clear D. The CDR3 totals 13 residues. V gave up 4 bases and J gave up 6 bases, with 13 bases separating them. Germline loops: CDR1 ENHRY, CDR2 SYGVKD. The CDR3 sequence is CAISGPVAGEQYF. As DNA, the CDR3 is TGTGCCATCAGTGGACCGGTCGCAGGCGAGCAGTACTTC.

This clonotype was counted ten times or more. The chain combines TRBV7-8 with TRBJ1-5; the match to TRBD1 covers 10 bases. The germline gives CDR1 SGHVS, CDR2 FQNEAQ. The CDR3 sequence is 14 residues long. The V segment lost 1 base and the J segment 6 bases; nucleotides outside the gene matches: 0. The CDR3 spells CASSLGQGAQPQHF. In DNA, the CDR3 is TGTGCCAGCAGCTTAGGACAGGGGGCTCAGCCCCAGCATTTT.

This clonotype was seen repeatedly, ten times or more. A much larger clone lies a single base off, so this may be a read error. The V and J genes are TRBV7-2 and TRBJ1-1, with unresolved D. Germline loops: CDR1 SGHTA, CDR2 FQGNSA. CDR3 length: 13 residues. V gave up 3 bases and J gave up 1 base, with 6 bases separating them. CDR3 protein: CASSFRQNTEAFF. In DNA, the CDR3 is TGTGCCAGCAGCTTTAGACAGAACACTGAAGCTTTCTTT.

Notes on this clonotype: A much larger clonotype is one base distant, so this may be a read error. V gene TRBV2 combines with J gene TRBJ1-2, with 7 bases lining up with TRBD1. Germline CDR1 SNHLY, CDR2 FYNNEI. V trimming: 10 bases; J trimming: 4 bases; junction bases outside the gene matches: 6. The CDR3 consists of 12 residues. CDR3 region: CATARGSYGYTF. The CDR3 bases are TGTGCCACGGCCAGGGGGAGCTATGGCTACACCTTC.